The T cell receptor (beta chain) described here comes from a study of shared clonotypes between healthy human individuals. Study conclusions and caveats: For naive CD4 cells, roughly 5% of clonotypes were shared across a handful of donors.

V was pared by 0 bases and J by 2 bases, with 16 bases between. Germline-derived CDR1 and CDR2 are MNHNS and SASEGT. The CDR3 runs to 17 residues. Clones were read by immunoSEQ multiplex PCR, and TCRdb kept only the in-frame ones, dropping some. The sample contains more than 2 million clones, about 95% of which appear only once. In the naive CD8 group, cells lacked CD45RO and were positively selected for CCR7, so terminally differentiated effector memory CD45RA+ cells were left out. In regard to this clone: Its antigen is not identified.

The material sequenced was naive CD8+ T cells sorted from blood. The sequence derives from a man aged 18 to 35 in good health. The chain employs TRBV6-1 and TRBJ2-5, with TRBD1 as a possible D gene (6 bases). Written as DNA, the CDR3 is TGTGCCAGCAGTGAAGCGCTGACTTCAGGGGAACAAGAGACCCAGTACTTC. Residues: CASSEALTSGEQETQYF.